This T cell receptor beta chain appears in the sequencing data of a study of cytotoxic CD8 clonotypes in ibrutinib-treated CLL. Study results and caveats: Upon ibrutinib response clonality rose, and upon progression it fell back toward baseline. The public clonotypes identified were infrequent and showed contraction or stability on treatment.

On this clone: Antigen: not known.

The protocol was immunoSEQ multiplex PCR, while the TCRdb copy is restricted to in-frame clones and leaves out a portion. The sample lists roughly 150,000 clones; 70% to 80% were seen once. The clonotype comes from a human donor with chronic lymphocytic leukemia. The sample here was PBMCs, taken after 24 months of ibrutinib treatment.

The CDR3 loop reads CASKPGQGGETQYF. The CDR3, as DNA: TGTGCCAGCAAGCCGGGACAGGGAGGAGAGACCCAGTACTTC. The V call is TRBV6-1, the J call TRBJ2-5; 9 bases match TRBD1. With 7 bases clipped from V and 4 bases from J, the junction kept 7 bases outside the gene matches. Per the germline V gene, CDR1 is MNHNS and CDR2 is SASEGT. This CDR3 has 14 residues.